These 22 T cell receptor beta chains came from one sample sequenced in a study of T-cell reconstitution after alpha-beta-depleted transplantation in children. Molecular barcoding with unique molecular identifiers was used for the TCRbeta library. In TCRdb, the PCR reads were re-called with MiXCR into one record per CDR3 protein. This repertoire shows about 690,000 distinct CDR3 sequences, 16% found once; its top ten account for 0.85% to 1.3%. Specimen: PBMCs from the stem cell graft donor, collected from the stem cell graft. The receptors here all came from a human donor who donated a stem cell graft to a child with acute myeloid leukemia.

A few counts support this clonotype. The chain has TRBV29-1 and TRBJ2-1; D remains unclear. The CDR3 totals 16 residues. Between the trimmed V and J ends, which lost 0 bases and 3 bases, there was a span of 15 bases. Per germline, CDR1 SQVTM and CDR2 ANQGSEA. The CDR3 reads CSVEEVRRQVYNEQFF. The CDR3 bases are TGCAGCGTTGAAGAGGTCAGGCGGCAGGTCTACAATGAGCAGTTCTTC.

Of note for this clonotype: This may stem from a read error, because a much larger clone lies one nucleotide away. It is likely a read error, because the conserved phenylalanine at the end of the CDR3 is missing. The chain joins TRBV5-5 to TRBJ2-5; 7 nucleotides line up with TRBD1. Germline V CDR1 and CDR2: SGHKS, YYEKEE (reference sequence). V gave up 4 bases and J gave up 3 bases; unmatched junction bases: 6. This CDR3 region has 14 residues. CDR3 region: CASSVGQWEETQYL. CDR3 DNA: TGTGCCAGCAGCGTGGGACAGTGGGAAGAGACCCAGTACTTG.

This rearrangement joins TRBV4-1 to TRBJ2-3; no definite D call. V lost 8 bases and J 2 bases, leaving 8 bases between the germline ends. The CDR3 sequence is 12 residues long. Germline V CDR1 and CDR2: MGHRA, YSYEKL. The CDR3 reads CASGRNTDTQYF. The CDR3 DNA follows: TGCGCCAGCGGACGAAACACAGATACGCAGTATTTT.

The chain combines TRBV4-1 with TRBJ1-1; D call uncertain. Germline V gives CDR1 MGHRA, CDR2 YSYEKL. The CDR3 extends over 14 amino acids. With 0 bases removed from V and 11 bases from J, the gap between germline ends came to 16 bases. The chain's CDR3 is CASSQDQPGPKAFF. CDR3 DNA: TGCGCCAGCAGCCAAGATCAACCCGGGCCGAAGGCTTTCTTT.

This clonotype was observed a few times. The J gene is TRBJ2-1, the V gene TRBV6-6; the D call may be TRBD1 or TRBD2 (5 bases each). Germline CDR1 and CDR2: MNHNY and SVGAGI (reference sequence). V lost 4 bases, J lost 13 bases, and 17 bases lay in between. The CDR3 covers 13 residues. DNA of the CDR3: TGTGCCAGCAGTTCGTATCCCGGGACCCCCCAGTTCTTC. It encodes CASSSYPGTPQFF.

With regard to this clonotype: One end of the junction fails to match germline, which may point to a read error. This chain joins TRBV30 and TRBJ2-7; 9 bases align to TRBD1. The V gene's germline CDR1 is GTSNPN and CDR2 SVGIG (reference sequence). The CDR3 is 14 residues long. CDR3 DNA sequence: TGTGCCTGGACTCCGGGACAGGGTTCCTACGCGCAGTACTTC. It codes for CAWTPGQGSYAQYF.

This clonotype was recorded a few times. The V call is TRBV10-3, the J call TRBJ2-7; 10 nucleotides match TRBD2. With V trimmed by 3 bases and J by 1 base, 6 bases remained unmatched. Per germline, CDR1 ENHRY and CDR2 SYGVKD. This CDR3 comprises 16 residues. The CDR3 here is CAISDYTSGVSYEQYF. For the CDR3, the DNA is TGTGCCATCAGTGACTATACTAGCGGGGTTTCCTACGAGCAGTACTTC.

This clonotype came up a few times. The chain employs TRBV21-1 and TRBJ1-2; the DNA was not used to check the table's D call, TRBD1. TRBV21-1 is a pseudogene segment. This CDR3 is built from 15 residues. In DNA, the CDR3 is TGTGCCAGCAGCACCGGGACAGGGAAGGACTATGGCTACACCTTC. Its protein is CASSTGTGKDYGYTF.

This clonotype was recorded at least ten times. The rearrangement links TRBV20-1 to TRBJ1-1; D may be TRBD1 (5 bases). Between the trimmed V and J ends, which lost 5 bases and 0 bases, there was a span of 10 bases. In germline, CDR1 is DFQATT, CDR2 SNEGSKA (reference sequence). The length of the CDR3 is 13 residues. Here the CDR3 DNA reads TGCAGTGCTCCAGGGACTTTGAACACTGAAGCTTTCTTT. It yields the protein CSAPGTLNTEAFF.

This clonotype came up many times. The chain employs TRBV5-5 and TRBJ2-7; D is tentatively TRBD1 or TRBD2 (5 bases each). CDR3 size: 13 residues. Trimming took off 5 bases at V and 0 bases at J, with 9 bases between the two ends. Germline V lookup: CDR1 SGHKS, CDR2 YYEKEE (reference sequence). The CDR3 DNA follows: TGTGCCAGCAGGGGGACCGCCTCCTACGAGCAGTACGTC. This codes for CASRGTASYEQYV.

This clonotype was picked up a small number of times. The V gene is TRBV12-3 or TRBV12-4, the J gene TRBJ2-7; D ambiguous. V was trimmed by 2 bases and J by 5 bases, leaving 13 bases between them. The CDR3 runs 14 residues. As DNA, the CDR3 is TGTGCCAGCAGTTTAACGTTCGGCAGCCACGAGCAGTACTTC. This codes for CASSLTFGSHEQYF.

The gene calls are TRBV5-6 and TRBJ1-5; no clear D. V was shortened by 1 base and J by 6 bases, with 8 bases between the two germline ends. Germline lookup yields CDR1 SGHDT and CDR2 YYEEEE. The CDR3 sequence is 13 residues long. The CDR3 region has the DNA TGTGCCAGCAGCTTGTGGGGTATTCAGCCCCAGCATTTT. It specifies CASSLWGIQPQHF.

This clonotype was counted at least ten times. This chain links TRBV7-2 with TRBJ2-1, with D perhaps TRBD2 (7 bases). V dropped 0 bases and J dropped 8 bases, with 11 bases sitting between them. Germline V gene sequence: CDR1 SGHTA, CDR2 FQGNSA. This CDR3 has 14 residues. The CDR3 region has the DNA TGTGCCAGCAGCTTAGCGGGGGGGCCCGATGAGCAGTTCTTC. Its translation is CASSLAGGPDEQFF.

In its sample, this clonotype was seen many times. The rearrangement uses TRBV29-1 and TRBJ2-4, with D possibly TRBD2 on 5 matching bases. Trimming shortened V by 7 bases and J by 1 base, and 11 bases separated the two germline ends. CDR3 length equals 13 residues. Germline V lookup: CDR1 SQVTM, CDR2 ANQGSEA. CDR3 coding DNA: TGCAGCGGGCTTAGAGGGGCCAAAAACATTCAGTACTTC. This gives the protein CSGLRGAKNIQYF.

This chain joins TRBV30 and TRBJ2-7; D not certain. The CDR3 consists of 11 residues. V lost 4 bases and J 1 base, leaving 5 bases between the germline ends. Germline loops: CDR1 GTSNPN, CDR2 SVGIG (reference sequence). CDR3 loop: CAWTRSYEQYF. CDR3 DNA sequence: TGTGCCTGGACCAGATCCTACGAGCAGTACTTC.

V usage is TRBV30 and J usage is TRBJ1-2, with 10 bases lining up with TRBD1. From germline, CDR1 is GTSNPN and CDR2 SVGIG (reference sequence). Trimming took 5 bases from V and 6 from J; bases not matched to a gene: 6. The CDR3 spans 13 residues. CDR3 nucleotides: TGTGCCTGGGGGATGGGACAGGGGAATGGCTACACCTTC. As protein: CAWGMGQGNGYTF.

The rearrangement links TRBV24-1 to TRBJ2-3; 9 bases line up with TRBD1. CDR3 length equals 15 residues. After removal of 8 bases from V and 2 bases from J, the junction contained 7 bases not matched to a gene. Germline lookup yields CDR1 KGHDR and CDR2 SFDVKD. The DNA for the CDR3 is TGTGCCACCAATCCGGGACAGGGTGTCACAGATACGCAGTATTTT. This gives the protein CATNPGQGVTDTQYF.

The V gene is TRBV6-5, the J gene TRBJ2-2, with no clear D. CDR3 length: 14 residues. The germline V gene encodes CDR1 MNHEY and CDR2 SVGAGI. V lost 0 bases, J lost 7 bases, and 9 bases lay in between. CDR3: CASSYSNRVGELFF. The CDR3 nucleotides are TGTGCCAGCAGTTACTCGAACCGGGTCGGGGAGCTGTTTTTT.

The rearrangement joins TRBV9 to TRBJ2-5, with 10 bases identical to TRBD2. The CDR3 extends over 17 amino acids. The V gene end was trimmed by 2 bases and the J gene end by 2 bases; junction bases not matched to a gene: 9. The germline V gene has CDR1 SGDLS and CDR2 YYNGEE. CDR3 DNA sequence: TGTGCCAGCAGCGTGGCGGGTAGCGGGGGGACTCAAGAGACCCAGTACTTC. Amino acid sequence: CASSVAGSGGTQETQYF.

There are a few counts of this clonotype. The V gene is TRBV7-9, the J gene TRBJ1-2; D uncertain. The CDR3 is made up of 15 amino acids. The germline V gene has CDR1 SEHNR and CDR2 FQNEAQ (reference sequence). Trimming shortened V by 4 bases and J by 2 bases, and 14 bases separated the two germline ends. CDR3 nucleotides: TGTGCCAGCAGCTCGAGGTGGACGGTCAACTATGGCTACACCTTC. Encoded protein: CASSSRWTVNYGYTF.

This clonotype was counted ten times or more. This chain joins TRBV24-1 and TRBJ1-2; 8 positions agree with TRBD1. The V and J ends lost 9 bases and 6 bases, in that order; junction bases with no gene match: 8. Per the germline V gene, CDR1 is KGHDR and CDR2 is SFDVKD. The CDR3 has 13 amino acids. This CDR3 is CATSVDRVHGYTF. The CDR3 DNA follows: TGTGCCACCTCAGTGGACAGGGTCCATGGCTACACCTTC.

Written as DNA, the CDR3 is TGCGCCAGCAGCCCCGAGTGGAGACCGTCCTACGAGCAGTACTTC. Its protein is CASSPEWRPSYEQYF. The chain joins TRBV4-1 to TRBJ2-7, with D hard to call. Germline CDR1 reads MGHRA; CDR2 reads YSYEKL. Between the trimmed V and J ends, which lost 4 bases and 1 base, there was a span of 14 bases. There are 15 residues in the CDR3.